Sequencing of this T cell receptor (beta chain) was carried out in a study of persistence of HIV-infected CD4 T cells. With respect to this clone: Its specificity is unknown.

The immunoSEQ assay was version 4, run in survey mode. The table came from immunoSEQ multiplex PCR; TCRdb's copy has only in-frame clones and leaves some out. The sample has tens of thousands of clones; roughly 87% are singletons. There are 16 residues in the CDR3. V was pared by 4 bases and J by 1 base, with 17 bases between. Germline V CDR1 and CDR2: MDHEN, SYDVKM. The stimulus was lysate of CMV-infected fibroblasts, around 10 ug/mL. Sorted nonresponding memory CD4+ T cells were CD40L-negative, CD69-negative, CD45RO-high. This sequence was found in an adult woman with HIV who was CMV-seropositive. The specimen was CD4+ T cells sorted from PBMCs after approximately 19-hour stimulation, collected from a patient who received antiretroviral therapy. This chain connects TRBV28 to TRBJ2-7, with a tentative D call TRBD1 (6 bases). The CDR3 sequence: CASSSLTGTPSYEQYF. CDR3 sequence (DNA): TGTGCCAGCAGTTCCCTTACCGGGACACCTTCCTACGAGCAGTACTTC.